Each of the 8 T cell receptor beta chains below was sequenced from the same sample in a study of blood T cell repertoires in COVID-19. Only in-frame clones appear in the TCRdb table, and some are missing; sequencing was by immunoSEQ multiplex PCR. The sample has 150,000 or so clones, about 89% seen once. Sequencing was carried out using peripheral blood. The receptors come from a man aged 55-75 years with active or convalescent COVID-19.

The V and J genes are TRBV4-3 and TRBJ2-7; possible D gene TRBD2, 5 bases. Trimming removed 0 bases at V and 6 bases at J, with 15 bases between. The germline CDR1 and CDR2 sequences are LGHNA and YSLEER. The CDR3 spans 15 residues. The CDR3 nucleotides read TGCGCCAGCAGCCAAGACACGTCGCGGGCCTTCGAGCAGTACTTC. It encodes CASSQDTSRAFEQYF.

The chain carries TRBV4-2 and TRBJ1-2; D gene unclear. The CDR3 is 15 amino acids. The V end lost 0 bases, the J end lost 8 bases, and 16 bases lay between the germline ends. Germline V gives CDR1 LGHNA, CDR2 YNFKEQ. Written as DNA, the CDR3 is TGTGCCAGCAGCCAAGACTTGCGCCGGGGTGGCGGCTACACCTTC. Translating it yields CASSQDLRRGGGYTF.

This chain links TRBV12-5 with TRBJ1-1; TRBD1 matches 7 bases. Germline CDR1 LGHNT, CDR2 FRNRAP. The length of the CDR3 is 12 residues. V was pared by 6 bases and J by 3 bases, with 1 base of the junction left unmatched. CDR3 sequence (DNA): TGTGCTAGTGGGACAGGGTACACTGAAGCTTTCTTT. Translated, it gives CASGTGYTEAFF.

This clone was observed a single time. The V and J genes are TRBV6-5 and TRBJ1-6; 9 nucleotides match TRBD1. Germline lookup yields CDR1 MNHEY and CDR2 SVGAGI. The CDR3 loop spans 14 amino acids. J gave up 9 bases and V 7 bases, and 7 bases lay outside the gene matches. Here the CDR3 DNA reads TGTGCCAGCAACCCGGGACAGGGCCTTTCACCCCTCCACTTT. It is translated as CASNPGQGLSPLHF.

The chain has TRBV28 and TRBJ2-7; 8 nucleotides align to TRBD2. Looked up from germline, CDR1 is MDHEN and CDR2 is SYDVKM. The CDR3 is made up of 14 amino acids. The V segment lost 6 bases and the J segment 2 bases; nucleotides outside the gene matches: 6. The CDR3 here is CASSEAGRAYEQYF. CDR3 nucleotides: TGTGCCAGCAGCGAAGCCGGGAGGGCCTACGAGCAGTACTTC.

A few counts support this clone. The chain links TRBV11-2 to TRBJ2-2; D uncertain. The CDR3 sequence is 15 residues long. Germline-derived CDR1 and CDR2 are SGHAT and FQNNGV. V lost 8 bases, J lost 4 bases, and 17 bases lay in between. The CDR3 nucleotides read TGTGCCAGCTCACGACTCTCCCAACGCACCGGGGAGCTGTTTTTT. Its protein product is CASSRLSQRTGELFF.

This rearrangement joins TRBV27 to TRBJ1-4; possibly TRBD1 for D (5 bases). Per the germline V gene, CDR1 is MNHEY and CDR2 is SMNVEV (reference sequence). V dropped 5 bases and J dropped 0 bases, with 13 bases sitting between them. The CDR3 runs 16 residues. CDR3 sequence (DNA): TGTGCCAGCAGTCCTCCCGGGGGTACAACTAATGAAAAACTGTTTTTT. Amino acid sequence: CASSPPGGTTNEKLFF.

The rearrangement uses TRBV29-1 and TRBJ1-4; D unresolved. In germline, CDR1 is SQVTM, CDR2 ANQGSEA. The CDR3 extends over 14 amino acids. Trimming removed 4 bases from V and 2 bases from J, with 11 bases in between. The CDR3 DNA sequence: TGCAGCGTTGGTCGGGGAAGCACTAATGAAAAACTGTTTTTT. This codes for CSVGRGSTNEKLFF. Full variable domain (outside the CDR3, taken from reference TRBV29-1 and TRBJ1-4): SAVISQKPSRDICQRGTSLTIQCQVDSQVTMMFWYRQQPGQSLTLIATANQGSEATYESGFVIDKFPISRPNLTFSTLTVSNMSPEDSSIYLCSVGRGSTNEKLFFGSGTQLSVL.